The 18 T cell receptor beta chains below were found in one sample sequenced in a study of blood T cell repertoires in COVID-19. Assay: immunoSEQ multiplex PCR; the TCRdb copy retains only in-frame clones and omits some. The sample lists 150,000 to 200,000 clones; about 80% were seen once. Sequences were obtained from peripheral blood. The source is a man between 60 and 70 years old with acute or convalescent COVID-19.

J is TRBJ1-5 and V is TRBV19, with 7 bases fitting TRBD1. This CDR3 is 15 amino acids long. The germline CDR1 and CDR2 sequences are LNHDA and SQIVND (reference sequence). Unmatched junction bases numbered 8, after V lost 2 bases and J lost 7 bases. The CDR3 region has the DNA TGTGCCAGTAGTATACGAGGGGGCGCAGGGCAGCCCCAGCATTTT. Protein sequence: CASSIRGGAGQPQHF.

V and J are TRBV10-3 and TRBJ1-3, with D maybe TRBD1 (6 bases). The CDR3 has 14 residues. With 3 bases removed from V and 5 bases from J, the gap between germline ends came to 11 bases. Germline V gives CDR1 ENHRY, CDR2 SYGVKD. The CDR3 DNA follows: TGTGCCATCAGTGAAACGGACAGACGAAACACCATATATTTT. Translation: CAISETDRRNTIYF.

This chain connects TRBV7-6 to TRBJ1-2, with TRBD1 matching 10 bases. The CDR3 is 15 residues long. The ends lost 5 bases at V and 8 bases at J; junction bases unmatched: 11. Germline V gives CDR1 SGHVS, CDR2 FNYEAQ. For the CDR3, the DNA is TGTGCCAGCAGCCCCGAGCGGGGGACAGGGGACGGCTACACCTTC. Its protein is CASSPERGTGDGYTF.

The chain uses TRBV20-1 and TRBJ1-1; no reliable D call. Trimming left V 3 bases short and J 4 bases short, with 15 bases between. The CDR3 totals 14 residues. The germline V gene encodes CDR1 DFQATT and CDR2 SNEGSKA (reference sequence). CDR3 sequence: CSASSAVASTEAFF. In DNA form, the CDR3 reads TGCAGTGCTAGTAGCGCAGTTGCGAGCACTGAAGCTTTCTTT.

This chain links TRBV5-1 with TRBJ1-2, with a weak D call TRBD1 (6 bases). Germline CDR1 SGHRS, CDR2 YFSETQ. V lost 4 bases to trimming and J lost 4 bases, with 17 bases between them. The CDR3 loop spans 15 amino acids. CDR3 loop: CASSPNWDNTYGYTF. For the CDR3, the DNA is TGCGCCAGCAGCCCGAATTGGGACAATACCTATGGCTACACCTTC.

The J gene is TRBJ2-2, the V gene TRBV4-3, with D possibly matching TRBD2 (6 bases). The germline V gene encodes CDR1 LGHNA and CDR2 YSLEER. Trimming took 3 bases from V and 4 from J, leaving 15 bases between them. The length of the CDR3 is 16 residues. The CDR3 sequence: CASSQTPGGLTGELFF. The CDR3 DNA follows: TGCGCCAGCAGCCAGACCCCAGGAGGGCTCACCGGGGAGCTGTTTTTT.

The chain has TRBV24-1 and TRBJ2-3; TRBD1 matches at 9 bases. The length of the CDR3 is 16 residues. Germline V lookup: CDR1 KGHDR, CDR2 SFDVKD. The V segment lost 0 bases and the J segment 4 bases; nucleotides outside the gene matches: 4. In DNA form, the CDR3 reads TGTGCCACCAGTGATTTGACCGGGACAGGGTCAGATACGCAGTATTTT. It encodes CATSDLTGTGSDTQYF.

This sequence joins TRBV7-3 and TRBJ2-1; weak D call: TRBD2 (6 bases). V lost 6 bases and J lost 5, with 11 bases in between. The CDR3 has 13 amino acids. Germline CDR1 SGHTA, CDR2 FQGTGA. CDR3 nucleotide sequence: TGTGCCAGCAGTTCGACTAGTAACAATGAGCAGTTCTTC. Translation: CASSSTSNNEQFF. Drawing the rest from reference TRBV7-3 and TRBJ2-1, the complete variable domain is GAGVSQTPSNKVTEKGKYVELRCDPISGHTALYWYRQSLGQGPEFLIYFQGTGAADDSGLPNDRFFAVRPEGSVSTLKIQRTERGDSAVYLCASSSTSNNEQFFGPGTRLTVL.

V is TRBV24-1 and J is TRBJ2-2; 10 bases fit TRBD2. Germline CDR1 reads KGHDR; CDR2 reads SFDVKD. This CDR3 has 16 residues. J gave up 7 bases and V 4 bases, and 8 bases lay outside the gene matches. The CDR3 nucleotides read TGTGCCACCAGTGACCTAGCGGGGGAAGCCCACGGGGAGCTGTTTTTT. Its protein is CATSDLAGEAHGELFF.

The CDR3 nucleotides are TGTGCCAGCAGGTTTTGGGGGACAGGGCAAGAGACCCAGTACTTC. It codes for CASRFWGTGQETQYF. The chain has TRBV2 and TRBJ2-5; TRBD1 matches at 9 bases. The CDR3 length is 15 residues. The germline gives CDR1 SNHLY, CDR2 FYNNEI. V lost 6 bases and J lost 2; bases outside the gene matches: 7.

The chain recombines TRBV5-1 with TRBJ2-1; TRBD1 matches 9 bases. CDR1 is SGHRS, CDR2 YFSETQ, per germline. Unmatched junction bases numbered 9, after V lost 0 bases and J lost 8 bases. This CDR3 is 16 amino acids long. This CDR3 is CASSLGGTGPWDEQFF. The CDR3 nucleotides read TGCGCCAGCAGCTTGGGGGGGACAGGGCCATGGGATGAGCAGTTCTTC.

This chain links TRBV5-8 with TRBJ2-1, with 16 bases aligning to TRBD2. The germline V gene has CDR1 SGHTS and CDR2 YDEGEE. The CDR3 runs 19 residues. V was pared by 4 bases and J by 8 bases, with 15 bases of the junction left unmatched. The CDR3 spells CASSLPPGLAGGHVDEQFF. CDR3 DNA sequence: TGTGCCAGCAGCCTCCCACCGGGACTAGCGGGGGGGCATGTCGATGAGCAGTTCTTC.

The chain employs TRBV21-1 and TRBJ2-5; the table gives TRBD1 as D, unverified against the DNA. TRBV21-1 is annotated as a pseudogene. This CDR3 spans 16 amino acids. CDR3 DNA: TGTGCCAGCAGCAAAGCGCGGGACAGGGGGATTGAGACCCGGTACTTC. Translated: CASSKARDRGIETRYF.

This chain joins TRBV28 and TRBJ1-5, with D possibly being TRBD1 (6 bases). The V end was cut by 2 bases, the J end by 0 bases, with 14 bases between. The CDR3 contains 17 residues. The germline V gene encodes CDR1 MDHEN and CDR2 SYDVKM. In DNA, the CDR3 is TGTGCCAGCAGTTTAATGGACAGACCCCCTAGCAATCAGCCCCAGCATTTT. It codes for CASSLMDRPPSNQPQHF.

This rearrangement joins TRBV4-1 to TRBJ2-7, with TRBD1 identical over 10 bases. Germline trimming cut 2 bases from V and 5 bases from J; bases unmatched to any gene: 3. The V gene's germline CDR1 is MGHRA and CDR2 YSYEKL. The CDR3 totals 14 residues. Here the CDR3 DNA reads TGCGCCAGCAGCCAACGACAGGGGGCTCACGAGCAGTACTTC. Translation gives CASSQRQGAHEQYF.

In DNA, the CDR3 is TGTGCCAGCAGCTCCGGCAATGGACAGCTGAACTATGGCTACACCTTC. This codes for CASSSGNGQLNYGYTF. The gene calls are TRBV7-8 and TRBJ1-2; tentatively, D is TRBD1 (6 bases). V was clipped by 4 bases and J by 2 bases, with 17 bases between them. CDR3 length: 16 residues. Germline lookup yields CDR1 SGHVS and CDR2 FQNEAQ.

V is TRBV7-2 and J is TRBJ2-1; tentative D call: TRBD2 (6 bases). The V and J ends lost 5 bases and 7 bases respectively, with 21 bases between them. This CDR3 has 16 residues. CDR1 and CDR2 from the germline V gene are SGHTA and FQGNSA. DNA of the CDR3: TGTGCCAGCAGCCGGGGAGGAGGGGATGGTGTGAATGAGCAGTTCTTC. Protein product: CASSRGGGDGVNEQFF.

V is TRBV2 and J is TRBJ1-3; D ambiguous. The length of the CDR3 is 18 residues. Germline CDR1 SNHLY, CDR2 FYNNEI. V was pared by 1 base and J by 0 bases, with 16 bases between. The CDR3 is CASSEDAAVFFSGNTIYF. CDR3 DNA: TGTGCCAGCAGTGAAGACGCCGCGGTCTTCTTCTCTGGAAACACCATATATTTT.